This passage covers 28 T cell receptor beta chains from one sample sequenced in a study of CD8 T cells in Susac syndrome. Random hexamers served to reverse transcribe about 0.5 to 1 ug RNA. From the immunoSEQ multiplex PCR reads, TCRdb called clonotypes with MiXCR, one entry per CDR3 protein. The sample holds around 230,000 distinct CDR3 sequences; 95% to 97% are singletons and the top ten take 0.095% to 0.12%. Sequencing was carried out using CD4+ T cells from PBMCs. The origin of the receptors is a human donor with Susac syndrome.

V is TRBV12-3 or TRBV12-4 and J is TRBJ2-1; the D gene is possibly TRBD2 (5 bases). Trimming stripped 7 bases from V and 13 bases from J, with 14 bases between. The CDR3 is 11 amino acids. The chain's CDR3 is CASTKDSRQFF. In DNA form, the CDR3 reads TGTGCCAGCACCAAGGACTCCCGCCAGTTCTTC.

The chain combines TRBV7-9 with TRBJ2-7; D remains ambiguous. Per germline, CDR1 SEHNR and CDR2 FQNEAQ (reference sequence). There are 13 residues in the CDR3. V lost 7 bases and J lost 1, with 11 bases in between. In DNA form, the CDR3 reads TGTGCCAGCACCCTGGGCCGGTCCTACGAGCAGTACTTC. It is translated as CASTLGRSYEQYF.

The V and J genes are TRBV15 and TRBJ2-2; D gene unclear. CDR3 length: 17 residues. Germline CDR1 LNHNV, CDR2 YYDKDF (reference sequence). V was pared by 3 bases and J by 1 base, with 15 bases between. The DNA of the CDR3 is TGTGCCACCAGCAGGGCTGCCGTGGTAGGGAACACCGGGGAGCTGTTTTTT. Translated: CATSRAAVVGNTGELFF.

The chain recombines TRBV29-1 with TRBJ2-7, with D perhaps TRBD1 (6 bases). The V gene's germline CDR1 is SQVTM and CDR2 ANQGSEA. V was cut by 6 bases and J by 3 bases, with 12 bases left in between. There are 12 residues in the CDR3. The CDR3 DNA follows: TGCAGCGTCGACAGGCCTAACTACGAGCAGTACTTC. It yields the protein CSVDRPNYEQYF.

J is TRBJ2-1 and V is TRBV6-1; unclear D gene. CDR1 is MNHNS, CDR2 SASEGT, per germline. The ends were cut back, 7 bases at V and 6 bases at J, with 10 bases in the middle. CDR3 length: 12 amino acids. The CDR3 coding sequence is TGTGCCAGCACCCGGACGGGCAATGAGCAGTTCTTC. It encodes CASTRTGNEQFF.

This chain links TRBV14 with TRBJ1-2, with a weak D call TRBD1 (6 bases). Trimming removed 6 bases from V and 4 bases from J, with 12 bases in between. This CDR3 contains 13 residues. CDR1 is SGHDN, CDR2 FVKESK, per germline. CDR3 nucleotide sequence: TGTGCCAGCAGTTGGACAGAAGGCTATGGCTACACCTTC. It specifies CASSWTEGYGYTF.

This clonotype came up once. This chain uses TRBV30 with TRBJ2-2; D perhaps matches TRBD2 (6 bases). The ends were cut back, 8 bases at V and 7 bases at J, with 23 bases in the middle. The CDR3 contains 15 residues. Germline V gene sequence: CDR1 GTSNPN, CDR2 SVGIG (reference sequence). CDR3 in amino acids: CARKPRDSLGGELFF. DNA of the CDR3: TGTGCCCGGAAACCCCGGGACTCCCTTGGCGGGGAGCTGTTTTTT.

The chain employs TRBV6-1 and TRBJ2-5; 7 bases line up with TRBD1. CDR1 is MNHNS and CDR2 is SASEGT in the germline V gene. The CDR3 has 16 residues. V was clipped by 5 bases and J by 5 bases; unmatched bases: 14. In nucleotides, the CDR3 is TGTGCCAGCAGTCGACTCCTTGAGACAGGGCGGGAGACCCAGTACTTC. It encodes CASSRLLETGRETQYF.

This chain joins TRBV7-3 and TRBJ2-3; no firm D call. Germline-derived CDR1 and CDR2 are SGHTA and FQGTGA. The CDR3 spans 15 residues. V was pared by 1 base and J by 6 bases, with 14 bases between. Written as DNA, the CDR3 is TGTGCCAGCAGCTTAAAGGGCAGGCTTGGCGATACGCAGTATTTT. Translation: CASSLKGRLGDTQYF.

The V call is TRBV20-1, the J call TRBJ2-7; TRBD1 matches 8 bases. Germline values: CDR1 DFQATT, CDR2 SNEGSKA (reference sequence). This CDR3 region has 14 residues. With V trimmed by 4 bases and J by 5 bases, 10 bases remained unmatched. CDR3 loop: CSANQFGQGDEQYF. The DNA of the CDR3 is TGCAGTGCTAACCAGTTTGGACAGGGTGACGAGCAGTACTTC.

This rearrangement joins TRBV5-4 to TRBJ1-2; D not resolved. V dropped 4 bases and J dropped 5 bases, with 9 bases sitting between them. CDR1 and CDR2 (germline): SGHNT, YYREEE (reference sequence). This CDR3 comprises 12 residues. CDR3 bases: TGTGCCAGCAGCGGTGATCAGTATGGCTACACCTTC. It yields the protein CASSGDQYGYTF.

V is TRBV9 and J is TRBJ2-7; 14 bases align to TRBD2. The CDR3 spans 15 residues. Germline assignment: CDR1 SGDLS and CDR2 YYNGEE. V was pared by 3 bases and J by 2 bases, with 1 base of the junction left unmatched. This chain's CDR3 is CASSGTSGGTYEQYF. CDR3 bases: TGTGCCAGCAGCGGGACTAGCGGGGGGACCTACGAGCAGTACTTC.

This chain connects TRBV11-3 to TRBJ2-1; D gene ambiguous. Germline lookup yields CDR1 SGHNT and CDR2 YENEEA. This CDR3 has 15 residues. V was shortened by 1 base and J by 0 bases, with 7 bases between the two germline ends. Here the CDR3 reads CASSLASSSYNEQFF. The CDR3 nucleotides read TGTGCCAGCAGCTTAGCTTCTAGCTCCTACAATGAGCAGTTCTTC. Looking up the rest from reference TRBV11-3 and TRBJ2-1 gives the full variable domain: EAGVVQSPRYKIIEKKQPVAFWCNPISGHNTLYWYLQNLGQGPELLIRYENEEAVDDSQLPKDRFSAERLKGVDSTLKIQPAELGDSAVYLCASSLASSSYNEQFFGPGTRLTVL.

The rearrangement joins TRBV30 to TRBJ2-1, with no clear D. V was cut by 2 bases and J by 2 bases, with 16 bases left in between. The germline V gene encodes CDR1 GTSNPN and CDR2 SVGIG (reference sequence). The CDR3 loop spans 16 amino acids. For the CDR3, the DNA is TGTGCCTGGAGTATTCGATCTGGTAGGCCCTACAATGAGCAGTTCTTC. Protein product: CAWSIRSGRPYNEQFF.

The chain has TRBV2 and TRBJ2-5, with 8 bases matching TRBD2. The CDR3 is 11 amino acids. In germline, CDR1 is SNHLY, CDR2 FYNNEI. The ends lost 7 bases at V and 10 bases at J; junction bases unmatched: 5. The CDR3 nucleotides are TGTGCCAGCATGCTCGGGAGGGACCAGTACTTC. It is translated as CASMLGRDQYF.

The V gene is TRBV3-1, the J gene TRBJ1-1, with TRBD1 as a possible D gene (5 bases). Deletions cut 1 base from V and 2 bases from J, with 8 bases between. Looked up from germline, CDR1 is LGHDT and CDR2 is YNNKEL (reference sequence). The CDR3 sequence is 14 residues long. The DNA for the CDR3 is TGTGCCAGCAGCCAAGCAGGGATTAACACTGAAGCTTTCTTT. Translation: CASSQAGINTEAFF.

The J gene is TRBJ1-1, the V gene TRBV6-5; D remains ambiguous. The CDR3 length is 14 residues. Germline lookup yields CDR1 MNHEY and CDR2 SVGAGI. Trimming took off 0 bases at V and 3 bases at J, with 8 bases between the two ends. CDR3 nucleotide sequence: TGTGCCAGCAGTTACTCGAGCGGAGACACTGAAGCTTTCTTT. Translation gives CASSYSSGDTEAFF.

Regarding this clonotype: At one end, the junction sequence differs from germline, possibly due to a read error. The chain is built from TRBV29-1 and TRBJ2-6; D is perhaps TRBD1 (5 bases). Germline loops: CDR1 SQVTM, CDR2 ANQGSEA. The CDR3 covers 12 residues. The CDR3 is CSAHSGANVLIF. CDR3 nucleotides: TGCAGCGCCCACTCTGGGGCCAACGTCCTGATTTTC. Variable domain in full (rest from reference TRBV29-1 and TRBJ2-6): SAVISQKPSRDICQRGTSLTIQCQVDSQVTMMFWYRQQPGQSLTLIATANQGSEATYESGFVIDKFPISRPNLTFSTLTVSNMSPEDSSIYLCSAHSGANVLIFGAGSRLTVL.

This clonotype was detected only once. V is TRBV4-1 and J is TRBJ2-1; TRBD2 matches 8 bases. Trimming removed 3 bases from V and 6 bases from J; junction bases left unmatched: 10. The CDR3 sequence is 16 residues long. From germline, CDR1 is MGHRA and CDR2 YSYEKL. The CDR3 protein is CASSHLETSVSNEQFF. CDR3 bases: TGCGCCAGCAGCCATCTCGAGACTAGCGTCTCCAATGAGCAGTTCTTC.

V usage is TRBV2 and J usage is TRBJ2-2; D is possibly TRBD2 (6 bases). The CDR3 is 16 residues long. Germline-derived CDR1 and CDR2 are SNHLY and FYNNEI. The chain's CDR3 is CASGVLGGRLTGELFF. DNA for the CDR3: TGTGCGAGCGGTGTGCTGGGGGGAAGGTTGACCGGGGAGCTGTTTTTT.

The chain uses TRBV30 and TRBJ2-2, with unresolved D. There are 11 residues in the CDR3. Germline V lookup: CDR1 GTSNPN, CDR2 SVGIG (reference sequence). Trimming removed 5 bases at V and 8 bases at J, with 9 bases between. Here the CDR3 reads CAWRVEGELFF. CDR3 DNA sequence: TGTGCCTGGCGGGTGGAGGGGGAGCTGTTTTTT.

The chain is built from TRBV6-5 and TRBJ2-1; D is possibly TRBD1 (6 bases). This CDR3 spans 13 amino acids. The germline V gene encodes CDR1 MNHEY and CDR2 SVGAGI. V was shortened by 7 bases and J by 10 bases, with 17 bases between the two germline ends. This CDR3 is CASTRDYQGEQFF. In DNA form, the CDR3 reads TGTGCCAGCACTCGGGATTACCAGGGGGAGCAGTTCTTC.

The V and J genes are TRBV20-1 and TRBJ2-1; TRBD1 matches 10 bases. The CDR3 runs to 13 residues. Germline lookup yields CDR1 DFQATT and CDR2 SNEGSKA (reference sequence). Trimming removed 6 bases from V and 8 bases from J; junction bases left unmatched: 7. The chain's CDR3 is CSATGTGDDEQFF. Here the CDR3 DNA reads TGCAGTGCCACCGGGACAGGGGATGATGAGCAGTTCTTC.

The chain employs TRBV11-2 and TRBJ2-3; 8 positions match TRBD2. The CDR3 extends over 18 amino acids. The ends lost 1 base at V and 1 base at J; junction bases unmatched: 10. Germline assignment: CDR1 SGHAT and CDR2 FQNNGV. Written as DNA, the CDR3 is TGTGCCAGCAGCTTAGGACCCACCGGGACTAGAGGCACAGATACGCAGTATTTT. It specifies CASSLGPTGTRGTDTQYF.

The CDR3: CAWKFVGGTDTQYF. As DNA, the CDR3 is TGTGCCTGGAAGTTCGTGGGGGGGACAGATACGCAGTATTTT. V and J are TRBV30 and TRBJ2-3; 7 positions match TRBD2. Trimming took 4 bases from V and 3 from J; bases not matched to a gene: 7. This CDR3 region has 14 residues. The V gene's germline CDR1 is GTSNPN and CDR2 SVGIG (reference sequence).

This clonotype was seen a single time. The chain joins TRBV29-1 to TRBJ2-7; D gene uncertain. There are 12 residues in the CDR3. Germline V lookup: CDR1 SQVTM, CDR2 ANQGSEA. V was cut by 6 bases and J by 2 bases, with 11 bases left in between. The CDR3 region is CSVSLFAYEQYF. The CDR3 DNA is TGCAGCGTCTCCCTGTTCGCCTACGAGCAGTACTTC.

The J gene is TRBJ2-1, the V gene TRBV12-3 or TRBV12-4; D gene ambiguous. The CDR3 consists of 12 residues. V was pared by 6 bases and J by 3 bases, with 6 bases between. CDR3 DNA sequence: TGTGCCAGCAGCCTTGACTACAATGAGCAGTTCTTC. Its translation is CASSLDYNEQFF.

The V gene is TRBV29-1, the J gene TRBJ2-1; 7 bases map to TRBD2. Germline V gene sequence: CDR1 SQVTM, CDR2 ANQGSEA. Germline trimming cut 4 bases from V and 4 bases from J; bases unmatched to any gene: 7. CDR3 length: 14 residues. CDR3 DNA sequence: TGCAGCGTTGCAGGCCTAGCGGAATACAATGAGCAGTTCTTC. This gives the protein CSVAGLAEYNEQFF.